The rows below give T cell receptor beta chains drawn from one sample of a study of OX40 agonist ivuxolimab in advanced cancers. Data came from immunoSEQ multiplex PCR; TCRdb stores just in-frame clones and leaves some out. The sample has about 33,000 clones, approximately 88% seen once; the top ten hold about 12%. The material sequenced was CD4+ or CD8+ T cells sorted from blood, taken in a trial of the OX40 agonist ivuxolimab. The receptors were gathered from an adult with an advanced solid tumor such as melanoma, head and neck, liver or kidney cancer. The CDR3 runs from the conserved cysteine through the conserved F or W. D genes are given only for firm matches. For some rows the clone size is stated as once, few or many, or as a class when expanded; others skip it.

TRBD1 | TRBJ1-5 | NA | TRBV6-5 | TGTGCCAGCAGGGACAGGGAAGGCGGCAATCAGCCCCAGCATTTT | CASRDREGGNQPQHF
TRBD1 | TRBJ2-3 | once | TRBV27 | TGTGCCAGCAGTTTAGGACAGGGCTGGACAGATACGCAGTATTTT | CASSLGQGWTDTQYF
NA | TRBJ2-7 | NA | TRBV28 | TGTGCCAGCAGTCTATACGAAAACGAGCAGTACTTC | CASSLYENEQYF
TRBD1 | TRBJ1-2 | NA | TRBV6-5 | TGTGCCAGCAGTTACTCCGGGACAGGGACCTATGGCTACACCTTC | CASSYSGTGTYGYTF
TRBD1 | TRBJ2-7 | medium-sized | TRBV5-5 | TGTGCCAGCAGCCAGGACAGGGATAGCTCCTACGAGCAGTACTTC | CASSQDRDSSYEQYF
NA | TRBJ2-7 | NA | TRBV4-3 | TGCGCCAGCAGCCAAGCGACGGGGGGCTTTTCCTACGAGCAGTACTTC | CASSQATGGFSYEQYF
TRBD1 | TRBJ1-1 | NA | TRBV4-2 | TGTGCCAGCAGCCAAGGCCAGGGGGCGAACACTGAAGCTTTCTTT | CASSQGQGANTEAFF
NA | TRBJ2-5 | NA | TRBV11-2 | TGTGCCAGCAGCTTCTCACTTGGGGGGCAAGAGACCCAGTACTTC | CASSFSLGGQETQYF
TRBD1 | TRBJ2-1 | NA | TRBV7-3 | TGTGCCAGCAGCTCCCGGGACAGGGGTTTGTATGAGCAGTTCTTC | CASSSRDRGLYEQFF
NA | TRBJ1-1 | NA | TRBV6-1 | TGTGCCAGCAGTGACGGAATGAACACTGAAGCTTTCTTT | CASSDGMNTEAFF
NA | TRBJ2-5 | NA | TRBV2 | TGTGCCAGCAAGGACAGAATTTCAGAGACCCAGTACTTC | CASKDRISETQYF
TRBD2 | TRBJ2-1 | NA | TRBV28 | TGTGCCAGCAGCCCTCAACTAGCGAACAATGAGCAGTTCTTC | CASSPQLANNEQFF
TRBD2 | TRBJ2-3 | NA | TRBV29-1 | TGCAGCGTGGGGGGACTAGCGGTTACTAGCACAGATACGCAGTATTTT | CSVGGLAVTSTDTQYF
NA | TRBJ2-1 | NA | TRBV7-7 | TGTGCCAGCAGCAGAGTGGGGGGCTTTGGCAATGAGCAGTTCTTC | CASSRVGGFGNEQFF
NA | TRBJ1-1 | NA | TRBV6-5 | TGTGCCAGCAGTTACTCAAGTCTAAGTGGCACTGAAGCTTTCTTT | CASSYSSLSGTEAFF
TRBD2 | TRBJ2-7 | NA | TRBV7-3 | TGTGCCAGCAGCTATTCTAGCGGGGGGATCTCCGAGCAGTACTTC | CASSYSSGGISEQYF
NA | TRBJ2-7 | NA | TRBV6-1 | TGTGCCAGCAGTCCACTAGGGGTCGAGCAGTACTTC | CASSPLGVEQYF
TRBD2 | TRBJ2-3 | NA | TRBV13 | TGTGCCAGCAGCTTAGGGCCTAGCGGGATGGCAGATACGCAGTATTTT | CASSLGPSGMADTQYF
NA | TRBJ1-3 | once | TRBV28 | TGTGCCAGCAGCCCCCTAGGGGCCTACTCTGGAAACACCATATATTTT | CASSPLGAYSGNTIYF
NA | TRBJ2-3 | NA | TRBV27 | TGTGCCAGCAGTTTATCGAAGGGCCAGGGAAGCACAGATACGCAGTATTTT | CASSLSKGQGSTDTQYF
NA | TRBJ2-3 | NA | TRBV19 | TGTGCCAGTAGTTATACTGGGACGAAGGAACCTCACGGGCCAAGCCTAGATACGCAGTATTTT | CASSYTGTKEPHGPSLDTQYF
TRBD1 | TRBJ2-6 | NA | TRBV7-9 | TGTGCCAGCAGCCTGGGACAGGCCGGGGCCAACGTCCTGACTTTC | CASSLGQAGANVLTF
NA | TRBJ2-1 | NA | TRBV7-9 | TGTGCCAGCAGCTTAGCCGACAGGCCGAGCTTCTTC | CASSLADRPSFF
TRBD2 | TRBJ2-1 | NA | TRBV2 | TGTGCCAGCAGTGGTAGCGGGGGCTCCTACAATGAGCAGTTCTTC | CASSGSGGSYNEQFF
TRBD2 | TRBJ2-3 | NA | TRBV7-6 | TGTGCCAGCAGCCCCTTAGCGGGAGAAACAGATACGCAGTATTTT | CASSPLAGETDTQYF
NA | TRBJ2-2 | NA | TRBV9 | TGTGCCAGCAGCTATACAGGGCCCCGGCTGAACACCGGGGAGCTGTTTTTT | CASSYTGPRLNTGELFF
TRBD1 | TRBJ1-2 | NA | TRBV5-6 | TGTGCCAGCAGCCTAGGGACAGGGGATTCGCGTGGCTACACCTTC | CASSLGTGDSRGYTF
NA | TRBJ2-7 | NA | TRBV10-2 | TGCGCCAGCAGTGGATGGGGCGGGAACGAGCAGTACTTC | CASSGWGGNEQYF
NA | TRBJ1-2 | few | TRBV5-6 | TGTGCCAGCAGCTTGGATGGTGACTATGGCTACACCTTC | CASSLDGDYGYTF
NA | TRBJ1-5 | NA | TRBV28 | TGTGCCAGCAGTTTATACCGGGGCATACGAAATCAGCCCCAGCATTTT | CASSLYRGIRNQPQHF
TRBD2 | TRBJ2-3 | once | TRBV28 | TGTGCCAGCAAAGCGGGGGGTAGCACAGATACGCAGTATTTT | CASKAGGSTDTQYF
TRBD2 | TRBJ2-2 | NA | TRBV15 | TGTGCCACCAGCCCCTCCCAGTTTGGGCGGGAGATTAAGGGCGGGGAGCTGTTTTTT | CATSPSQFGREIKGGELFF
NA | TRBJ2-1 | NA | TRBV7-6 | TGTGCCAGCAGCCTCCACCGCACCTCCTACAATGAGCAGTTCTTC | CASSLHRTSYNEQFF
NA | TRBJ2-5 | medium-sized | TRBV4-1 | TGCGCCAGCAGCCAAGCTCGAGGCGGTACCCAAGAGACCCAGTACTTC | CASSQARGGTQETQYF
TRBD1 | TRBJ1-3 | NA | TRBV9 | TGTGCCAGCAGCCTCAGGGACAGCTTGGAGCCTGGAAACACCATATATTTT | CASSLRDSLEPGNTIYF
TRBD1 | TRBJ2-7 | NA | TRBV30 | TGTGCCTGGGGGGACAGCTACGAGCAGTACTTC | CAWGDSYEQYF
NA | TRBJ2-7 | NA | TRBV15 | TGTGCCACCAGCAGAGATTGGGGATCCGAGCAGTACTTC | CATSRDWGSEQYF
NA | TRBJ2-6 | NA | TRBV5-4 | TGTGCCAGCAGCTTCGGGGGTCCTGGGGCCAACGTCCTGACTTTC | CASSFGGPGANVLTF
NA | TRBJ2-5 | NA | TRBV2 | TGTGCCAGCAGTTCCCGGGGACCCGAGACCCAGTACTTC | CASSSRGPETQYF
TRBD2 | TRBJ2-5 | few | TRBV7-9 | TGTGCCAGCAGCTTGCTACTAGCGGACCAAGAGACCCAGTACTTC | CASSLLLADQETQYF